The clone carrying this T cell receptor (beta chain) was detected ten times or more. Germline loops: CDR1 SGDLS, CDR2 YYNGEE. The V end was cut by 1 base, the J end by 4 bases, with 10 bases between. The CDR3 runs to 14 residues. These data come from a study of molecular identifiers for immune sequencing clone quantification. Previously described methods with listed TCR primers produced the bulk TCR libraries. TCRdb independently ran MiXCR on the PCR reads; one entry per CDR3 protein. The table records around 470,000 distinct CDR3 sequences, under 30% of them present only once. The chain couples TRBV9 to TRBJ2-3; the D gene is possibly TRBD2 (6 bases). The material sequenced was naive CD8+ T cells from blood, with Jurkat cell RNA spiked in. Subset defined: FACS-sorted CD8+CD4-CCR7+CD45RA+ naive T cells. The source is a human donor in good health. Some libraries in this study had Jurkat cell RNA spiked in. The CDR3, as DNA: TGTGCCAGCAGCGTAATCGGGAGTCCAGATACGCAGTATTTT. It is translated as CASSVIGSPDTQYF. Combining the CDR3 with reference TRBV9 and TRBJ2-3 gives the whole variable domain DSGVTQTPKHLITATGQRVTLRCSPRSGDLSVYWYQQSLDQGLQFLIQYYNGEERAKGNILERFSAQQFPDLHSELNLSSLELGDSALYFCASSVIGSPDTQYFGPGTRLTVL.